This T cell receptor beta chain originates from a study of blood T cell repertoires in COVID-19. Turning to the study itself: Acute-phase and convalescent COVID-19 samples originated in the United States, Italy and Spain. T cells, B-cell-depleted T cells, or PBMCs provided the cDNA or gDNA that served as material.

CDR3 length equals 14 residues. Germline CDR1 reads LNHDA; CDR2 reads SQIVND (reference sequence). V was pared by 7 bases and J by 2 bases, with 4 bases of the junction left unmatched. Sequencing used immunoSEQ multiplex PCR; TCRdb keeps in-frame clones, though not all of them. Altogether about 180,000 clones are present, roughly 77% being singletons, with the ten largest covering about 12%. One Seattle source followed patients from active infection through their disease course. The receptor was derived from a woman aged 80 or over with COVID-19, enrolled during active disease. The V call is TRBV19, the J call TRBJ1-5; 8 bases agree with TRBD1. Specimen: peripheral blood. The CDR3 coding sequence is TGTGCCAGTAAAACGACAGGGGGCAATCAGCCCCAGCATTTT. Its translation: CASKTTGGNQPQHF.